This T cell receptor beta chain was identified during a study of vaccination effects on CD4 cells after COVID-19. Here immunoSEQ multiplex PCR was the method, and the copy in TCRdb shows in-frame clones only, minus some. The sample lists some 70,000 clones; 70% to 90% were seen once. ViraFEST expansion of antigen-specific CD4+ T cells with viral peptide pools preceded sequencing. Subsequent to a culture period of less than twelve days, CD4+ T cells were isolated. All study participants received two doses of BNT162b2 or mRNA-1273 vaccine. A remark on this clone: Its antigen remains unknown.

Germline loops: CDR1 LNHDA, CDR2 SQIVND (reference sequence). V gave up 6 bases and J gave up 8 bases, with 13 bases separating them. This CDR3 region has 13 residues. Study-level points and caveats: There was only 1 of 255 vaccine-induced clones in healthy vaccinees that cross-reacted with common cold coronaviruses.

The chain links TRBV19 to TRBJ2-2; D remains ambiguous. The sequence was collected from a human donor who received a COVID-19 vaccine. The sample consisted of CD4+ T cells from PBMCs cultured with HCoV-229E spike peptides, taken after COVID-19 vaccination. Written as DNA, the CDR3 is TGTGCCAGTAGACCACTCTTGACGGGGGAGCTGTTTTTT. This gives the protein CASRPLLTGELFF.